This TCR beta chain was sequenced for a study of T cells in localized non-small cell lung cancer. V gave up 3 bases and J gave up 2 bases; unmatched junction bases: 2. This CDR3 comprises 14 residues. Germline-derived CDR1 and CDR2 are KGHSH and LQKENI. Turning to this clone: The sample has other DNA sequences that encode this CDR3 too.

Sequencing was performed with immunoSEQ multiplex PCR; in TCRdb, only in-frame clones are kept and a portion is missing. The sample has roughly 25,000 clones, around 87% seen once. The clonotype comes from a male donor aged 60 or older with stage II squamous cell lung carcinoma. V gene TRBV18 combines with J gene TRBJ1-2, with TRBD1 matching over 8 bases. The sequences come from peripheral blood, collected before any cancer treatment. CDR3 sequence: CASSPPGGNYGYTF. CDR3 in DNA: TGTGCCAGCTCACCCCCAGGGGGCAACTATGGCTACACCTTC. The full variable domain, rest sourced from reference TRBV18 and TRBJ1-2, is NAGVMQNPRHLVRRRGQEARLRCSPMKGHSHVYWYRQLPEEGLKFMVYLQKENIIDESGMPKERFSAEFPKEGPSILRIQQVVRGDSAAYFCASSPPGGNYGYTFGSGTRLTVV.